The rows below give T cell receptor beta chains drawn from one sample of a study of blood T cell repertoires in COVID-19. Clones were sequenced by immunoSEQ multiplex PCR, and TCRdb holds only the in-frame ones, with some missing. The sample includes about 280,000 clones, roughly nine tenths seen only once; the top ten take approximately 2%. Sequenced input: PBMCs or T cells enriched from blood (not recorded which). These receptors all stem from a woman aged 60-75 years who had recovered from COVID-19. CDR3s include the opening cysteine and the closing phenylalanine or tryptophan.

cdr3_aa: CATSGEAGGLSNEQFF; j_call: TRBJ2-1; v_call: TRBV24-1
cdr3_aa: CASSGRGGLNQPQHF; j_call: TRBJ1-5; v_call: TRBV7-3
cdr3_aa: CASSTTTGYSYGYTF; j_call: TRBJ1-2; v_call: TRBV19
cdr3_aa: CASSMDGENTEAFF; j_call: TRBJ1-1; v_call: TRBV19
cdr3_aa: CASSLLAGATDTQYF; j_call: TRBJ2-3; v_call: TRBV5-1
cdr3_aa: CASSVAGTGVHSPLHF; j_call: TRBJ1-6; v_call: TRBV9
cdr3_aa: CASSQRTGQSYGYTF; j_call: TRBJ1-2; v_call: TRBV3-1/TRBV3-2
cdr3_aa: CASSLNGGEFTDTQYF; j_call: TRBJ2-3; v_call: TRBV13
cdr3_aa: CASTPVGEETQYF; j_call: TRBJ2-5; v_call: TRBV11-3
cdr3_aa: CAWSVTGGLTEAFF; j_call: TRBJ1-1; v_call: TRBV30
cdr3_aa: CASSHPGGTRSEKLFF; j_call: TRBJ1-4; v_call: TRBV4-1
cdr3_aa: CASSFGLYTEAFF; j_call: TRBJ1-1; v_call: TRBV12-3/TRBV12-4
cdr3_aa: CASSAGQLNTGELFF; j_call: TRBJ2-2; v_call: TRBV3-1/TRBV3-2
cdr3_aa: CASSLIGSGIHEQYF; j_call: TRBJ2-7; v_call: TRBV28
cdr3_aa: CASSQPGLAGGYNEQFF; j_call: TRBJ2-1; v_call: TRBV3-1/TRBV3-2
cdr3_aa: CASSQDGGEIDTQYF; j_call: TRBJ2-3; v_call: TRBV4-1